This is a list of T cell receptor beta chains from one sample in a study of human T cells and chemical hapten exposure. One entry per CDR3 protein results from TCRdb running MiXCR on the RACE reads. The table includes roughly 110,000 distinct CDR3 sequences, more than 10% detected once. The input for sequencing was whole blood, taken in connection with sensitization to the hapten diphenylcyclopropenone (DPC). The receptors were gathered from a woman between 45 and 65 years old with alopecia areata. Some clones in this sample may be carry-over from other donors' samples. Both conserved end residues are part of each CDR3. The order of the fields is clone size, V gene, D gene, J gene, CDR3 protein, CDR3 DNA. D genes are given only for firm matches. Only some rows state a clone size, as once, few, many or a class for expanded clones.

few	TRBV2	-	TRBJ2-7	CASRGSEQYF	TGTGCCAGCAGGGGCAGCGAGCAGTACTTC
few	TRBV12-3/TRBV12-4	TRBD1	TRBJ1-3	CASRWTGKTTIYF	TGTGCCAGCAGGTGGACAGGGAAGACCACCATATATTTT
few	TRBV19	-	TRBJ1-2	CASSIVTAADLYGYTF	TGTGCCAGTAGTATAGTGACAGCCGCGGACCTTTATGGCTACACCTTC
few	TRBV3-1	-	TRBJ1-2	CASNIQGVMAGYTF	TGTGCCAGCAACATCCAGGGTGTTATGGCTGGCTACACCTTC
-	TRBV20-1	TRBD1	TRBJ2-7	CSARDDDRGIYEQYF	TGCAGTGCTAGAGATGATGACAGGGGGATCTACGAGCAGTACTTC
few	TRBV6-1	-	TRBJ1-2	CASLGHLTGYTF	TGTGCCAGCTTAGGCCACCTAACCGGCTACACCTTC
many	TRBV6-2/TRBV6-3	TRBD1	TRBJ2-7	CASSETGGIYEQYF	TGTGCCAGCAGTGAAACAGGGGGCATCTACGAGCAGTACTTC
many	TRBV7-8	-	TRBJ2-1	CASSPSHAYNEQFF	TGTGCCAGCAGCCCATCCCACGCTTATAATGAGCAGTTCTTC
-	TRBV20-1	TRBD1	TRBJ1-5	CSARRTGDTQPQHF	TGCAGTGCACGAAGGACAGGGGATACGCAGCCCCAGCATTTT
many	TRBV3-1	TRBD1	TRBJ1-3	CASSRRRGIGNTIYF	TGTGCCAGCAGCCGCCGCAGGGGGATTGGAAACACCATATATTTT
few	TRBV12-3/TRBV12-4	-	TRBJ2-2	CASSVQGYGRELFF	TGTGCCAGCAGTGTACAGGGATACGGCCGGGAGCTGTTTTTT
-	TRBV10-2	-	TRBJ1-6	CASSETPHNSPLHF	TGCGCCAGCAGTGAAACCCCTCATAATTCACCCCTCCACTTT
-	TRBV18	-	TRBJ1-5	CASSSEPGQPQHF	TGTGCCAGCTCATCCGAGCCTGGCCAGCCCCAGCATTTT
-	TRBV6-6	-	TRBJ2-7	CASSYSKRGTYEQYF	TGTGCCAGCAGTTACTCGAAACGGGGAACCTACGAGCAGTACTTC
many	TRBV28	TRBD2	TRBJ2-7	CASSFLGLAGGGGPYEQYF	TGTGCCAGCAGTTTCTTGGGACTAGCGGGAGGAGGAGGGCCCTACGAGCAGTACTTC